This TCR beta chain was obtained from a study of Graves' ophthalmopathy and Graves' hyperthyroidism (dated by TCRdb to the late 2010s). About the investigation overall: Peripheral blood was collected at initial diagnosis, prior to any treatment. To tell Graves' ophthalmopathy apart from Graves' hyperthyroidism, and to predict which patients would progress to ophthalmopathy, the study relied on TCR beta repertoire signatures. In total, over 130 blood samples were TCR-sequenced: under 45 ophthalmopathy, around 75 hyperthyroidism and about 17 hyperthyroidism-to-ophthalmopathy patients. To explore V-J signatures that distinguish ophthalmopathy from hyperthyroidism, a discovery set of about a hundred patients was enrolled, made up of some 41 with ophthalmopathy and under 65 with stable hyperthyroidism. An independent validation cohort was composed of about 20 hyperthyroidism patients and 15 to 17 patients who later progressed from hyperthyroidism to ophthalmopathy. In five to seven hyperthyroidism patients, the T-cell repertoire of thyroid tissue was compared with the T-cell repertoire of blood. Following sampling, methimazole starting at 30 mg daily was administered to hyperthyroidism patients, and high-dose intravenous methylprednisolone was administered to ophthalmopathy patients.

For repertoire sequencing, TCR beta CDR3 regions were amplified from RNA transcripts. The first round of RT-PCR was done with HTBI primers and the Qiagen OneStep RT-PCR kit, and was followed by a second round of multiplex PCR, then size selection and purification. Sequencing of the libraries was carried out on an Illumina HiSeq2000 in paired-end mode with 100 bp reads. The paper's processing steps were these. SOAPnuke was used for read processing, and reads with adapters, uncalled bases, a mean Phred below 15, or no exact constant-primer or identifier match were discarded. COPE v1.2.5 was used to merge high-quality paired reads. Clonotypes were defined as unique nucleotide sequences and were aligned to IMGT TRB V, D and J references using MiTCR v1.1. The analysis was limited to V-J combinations with a frequency above 0.0001, which together covered more than 99% of repertoires. For each V-J combination, a TCR clonal expansion and chaos score was defined as F50 clonal expansion divided by the chaos observed in the TCRdist matrix. Welch's t-statistics and random forest were used to narrow the features down to more than 10 V-J combinations, which were then fed into a naive Bayes classifier. The Morisita-Horn index was used to measure how similar the thyroid and blood repertoires were. The public sequencing data were trimmed at Q25 with fastp and processed into clonotypes with MiXCR by TCRdb, which kept only in-frame beta chains. Records with the same CDR3 protein are collapsed into one entry carrying the most frequent genes and DNA. These V and J calls rely on TCRdb rather than the paper's analysis. Counted in this sample were some 240,000 distinct CDR3 sequences; 45% of them appeared once. Less than 50% of the sample comes from the top ten.

The study at large found these results: In cross-validation, the 13-signature model distinguished ophthalmopathy from stable hyperthyroidism with more than 85% sensitivity and about 81% specificity, while in the test set the corresponding values were around 79% and 71%. In validation, the model predicted ophthalmopathy progression with about 71% sensitivity and less than 80% specificity; some 13 predicted patients were CT-confirmed with GO in a median of around 6 months. Sample size was not predetermined statistically, and investigators were not blinded to group allocation. Most of the expanded thyroid clonotypes with a frequency above 0.001 were also detected in blood, and it was suggested that the thyroid immune response may be reflected by blood repertoires.

To note about this clonotype: The antigen this receptor binds is unknown. Nothing much larger sits one base from this clone, and base qualities are not available.

Ophthalmopathy patients had moderately to severely active disease, Clinical Activity Score of at least 3, NOSPECS grade of at least 4, and disease duration under 3 months. Anyone with other autoimmune diseases, uncontrolled infections, pregnancy or lactation was excluded from the study. Diagnosis relied on clinical symptoms, serum thyroxine, TRAb, thyroid ultrasound and orbital computed tomography. Using Ficoll-Paque density gradient centrifugation, PBMCs were isolated from approximately 11 ml of fresh peripheral blood. Total RNA was extracted using Trizol reagent, and RNA quality was checked on an Agilent 2100 Bioanalyzer. The CDR3 contains 13 residues, cysteine and phenylalanine counted. The retained sequence is limited to the CDR3, 39 bases, with the frame set at the first base. Trimming at the junction amounts to 3 bases on V and 3 bases on J, and the germline ends lie 12 bases apart. For CDR1 and CDR2, the germline V gene lists SQVTM and ANQGSEA.

The specimen sequenced was peripheral blood. The clonotype originates from an adult man with Graves' ophthalmopathy. The receptor chain draws on TRBV29-1 and TRBJ2-7, and perhaps TRBD1 as D gene, on 5 matching bases. Here is the DNA: TGCAGCGTTGACGAGACAGAGGACTACGAGCAGTACTTC. Protein translation: CSVDETEDYEQYF.